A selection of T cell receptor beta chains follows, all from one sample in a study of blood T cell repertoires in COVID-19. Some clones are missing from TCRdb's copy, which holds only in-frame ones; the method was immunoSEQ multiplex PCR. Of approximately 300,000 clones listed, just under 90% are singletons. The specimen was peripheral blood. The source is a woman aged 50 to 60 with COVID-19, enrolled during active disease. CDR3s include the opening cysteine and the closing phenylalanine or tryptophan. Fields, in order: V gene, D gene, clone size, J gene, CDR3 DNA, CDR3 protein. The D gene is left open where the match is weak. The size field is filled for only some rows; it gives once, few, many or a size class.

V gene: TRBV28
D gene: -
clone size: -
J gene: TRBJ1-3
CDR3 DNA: TGTGCCAGCAGAGGGGGACCGAGCTCTGGAAACACCATATATTTT
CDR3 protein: CASRGGPSSGNTIYF

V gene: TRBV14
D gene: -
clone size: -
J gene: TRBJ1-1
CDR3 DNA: TGTGCCAGCAGCCTATTGATCAGCACTGAAGCTTTCTTT
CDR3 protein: CASSLLISTEAFF

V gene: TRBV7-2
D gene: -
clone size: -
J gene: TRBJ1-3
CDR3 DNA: TGTGCCAGCAGCTTAGGGCGGAGCTCTGGAAACACCATATATTTT
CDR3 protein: CASSLGRSSGNTIYF

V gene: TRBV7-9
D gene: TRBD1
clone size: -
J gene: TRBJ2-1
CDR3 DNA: TGTGCCAGCAGCTCCGACAGGGGGCCCCAGTTCTTC
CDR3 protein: CASSSDRGPQFF

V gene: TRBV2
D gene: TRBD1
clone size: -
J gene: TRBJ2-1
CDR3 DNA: TGTGCCAGCAGGCGGGACAGGGGTAATGAGCAGTTCTTC
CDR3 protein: CASRRDRGNEQFF

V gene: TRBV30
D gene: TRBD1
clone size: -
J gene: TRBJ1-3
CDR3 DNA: TGTGCCTGGAGCGCACCCAGGGGGAAGGCTGGAAACACCATATATTTT
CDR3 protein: CAWSAPRGKAGNTIYF

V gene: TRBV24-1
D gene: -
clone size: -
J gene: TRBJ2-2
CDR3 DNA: TGTGCCACCAGCGTGAGACCCGTCGGAGGCACCGGGGAGCTGTTTTTT
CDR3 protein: CATSVRPVGGTGELFF

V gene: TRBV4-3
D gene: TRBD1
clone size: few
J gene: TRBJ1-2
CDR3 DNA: TGCGCCAGCAGCCAACGTAGGACAGGGGAGTATGGCTACACCTTC
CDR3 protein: CASSQRRTGEYGYTF

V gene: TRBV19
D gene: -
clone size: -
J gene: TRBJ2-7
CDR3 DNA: TGTGCCAGTAGTATGGTCCCTGGAGGCCCAGAGGTGCAGTACTTC
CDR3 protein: CASSMVPGGPEVQYF

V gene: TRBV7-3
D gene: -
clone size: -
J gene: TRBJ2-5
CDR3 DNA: TGTGCCAGCAGCTCTCGGGACAACCGATGGGAGACCCAGTACTTC
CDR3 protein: CASSSRDNRWETQYF

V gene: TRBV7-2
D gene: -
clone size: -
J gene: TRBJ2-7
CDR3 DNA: TGTGCCAGCAGCTTATGGGGGAGGAACTACGAGCAGTACTTC
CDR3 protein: CASSLWGRNYEQYF

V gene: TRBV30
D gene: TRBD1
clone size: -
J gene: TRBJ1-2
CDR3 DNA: TGTGCCTGGAGTAGGAGGGGACAGGGCTACACCTTC
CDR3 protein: CAWSRRGQGYTF

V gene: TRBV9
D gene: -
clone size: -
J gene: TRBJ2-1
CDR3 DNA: TGTGCCAGCAGCGTAGGCGGAGGGAGGTGGGATGAGCAGTTCTTC
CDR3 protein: CASSVGGGRWDEQFF